A selection of T cell receptor beta chains follows, all from one sample in a study of blood T cell repertoires in COVID-19. The repertoire was sequenced with immunoSEQ multiplex PCR; TCRdb's copy has only in-frame clones and lacks some. The data show approximately 230,000 clones, more than 60% seen once. The sequenced sample was peripheral blood. The source is a woman aged 40 to 50 with active or convalescent COVID-19. The CDR3 runs from the conserved cysteine through the conserved F or W. Fields, in order: clone size, V gene, J gene, D gene, CDR3 DNA, CDR3 protein. A D gene is named only where the DNA matches it firmly. Where a row states a size, it is once, few, many or the class of an expanded clone; other rows omit it.

size: .; V: TRBV16; J: TRBJ1-4; D: TRBD1; DNA: TGTGCCAGCAGCGAGACAGGGTCTTATGAAAAACTGTTTTTT; CDR3: CASSETGSYEKLFF
size: .; V: TRBV29-1; J: TRBJ1-1; D: .; DNA: TGCAGCGTTGGGCAGAATCTTGAAGCTTTCTTT; CDR3: CSVGQNLEAFF
size: .; V: TRBV6-5; J: TRBJ1-1; D: .; DNA: TGTGCCAGCAGGCGCAGGGGCGGGAACACTGAAGCTTTCTTT; CDR3: CASRRRGGNTEAFF
size: once; V: TRBV11-2; J: TRBJ2-5; D: TRBD2; DNA: TGTGCCAGCAGCTCAGGACTAGCCAGCGAGACCCAGTACTTC; CDR3: CASSSGLASETQYF
size: .; V: TRBV30; J: TRBJ1-4; D: .; DNA: TGTGCCTGGGGACCGGGACACGATAATGAAAAACTGTTTTTT; CDR3: CAWGPGHDNEKLFF
size: .; V: TRBV7-8; J: TRBJ1-5; D: .; DNA: TGTGCCAGCAGCTCCCGAGGGGGTAGGAGCAATCAGCCCCAGCATTTT; CDR3: CASSSRGGRSNQPQHF
size: .; V: TRBV30; J: TRBJ2-1; D: TRBD2; DNA: TGTGCCTGGAGTGCAGCGGGGGGCCACCCGTATAATGAGCAGTTCTTC; CDR3: CAWSAAGGHPYNEQFF
size: .; V: TRBV29-1; J: TRBJ2-2; D: .; DNA: TGCAGCGTGGGAGGACTAATGAGACACACCGGGGAGCTGTTTTTT; CDR3: CSVGGLMRHTGELFF
size: .; V: TRBV5-5; J: TRBJ2-5; D: TRBD1; DNA: TGTGCCAGCAGCTCCAGGGGGCACCCAGAGACCCAGTACTTC; CDR3: CASSSRGHPETQYF
size: few; V: TRBV12-3/TRBV12-4; J: TRBJ1-1; D: .; DNA: TGTGCCAGCAGTTCTAACACTGAAGCTTTCTTT; CDR3: CASSSNTEAFF
size: .; V: TRBV6-1; J: TRBJ2-3; D: TRBD2; DNA: TGTGCCAGCAGTGTATCGGGACTAGCGGAGATAGATACGCAGTATTTT; CDR3: CASSVSGLAEIDTQYF
size: .; V: TRBV28; J: TRBJ1-5; D: .; DNA: TGTGCCAGCAGTTTAGGACCAGGGCTTCAGCCCCAGCATTTT; CDR3: CASSLGPGLQPQHF
size: .; V: TRBV7-3; J: TRBJ2-5; D: TRBD1; DNA: TGTGCCAGCAGCTCGACAGGGAGAGAGACCCAGTACTTC; CDR3: CASSSTGRETQYF
size: .; V: TRBV28; J: TRBJ2-7; D: .; DNA: TGTGCCAGCACTTGGGGCGCGGGGTCCTACGAGCAGTACTTC; CDR3: CASTWGAGSYEQYF
size: once; V: TRBV7-9; J: TRBJ2-5; D: TRBD1; DNA: TGTGCCAGCAGTTCCGGACAGGGACAAGAGACCCAGTACTTC; CDR3: CASSSGQGQETQYF
size: .; V: TRBV19; J: TRBJ1-5; D: TRBD1; DNA: TGTGCCAGTACCCCGACAGGGGGCAATCAGCCCCAGCATTTT; CDR3: CASTPTGGNQPQHF
size: .; V: TRBV19; J: TRBJ1-1; D: .; DNA: TGTGCCAGTAGGTTACCCAAGGACAGCGCGAACACTGAAGCTTTCTTT; CDR3: CASRLPKDSANTEAFF
size: .; V: TRBV6-6; J: TRBJ1-2; D: TRBD1; DNA: TGTGCCAGCCACTATGAGACAGGGCGCTATGGCTACACCTTC; CDR3: CASHYETGRYGYTF
size: .; V: TRBV6-5; J: TRBJ1-6; D: TRBD1; DNA: TGTGCCAGCAGGTCTCGCAAGGGGGCCCGATCACCCCTCCACTTT; CDR3: CASRSRKGARSPLHF
size: .; V: TRBV27; J: TRBJ1-4; D: TRBD1; DNA: TGTGCCAGCAGGTCGGAAGGGGGCCCCACTAATGAAAAACTGTTTTTT; CDR3: CASRSEGGPTNEKLFF
size: .; V: TRBV6-6; J: TRBJ1-4; D: TRBD1; DNA: TGTGCCAGCCAGGGGGCCAGGACAGGGACTAATGAAAAACTGTTTTTT; CDR3: CASQGARTGTNEKLFF
size: .; V: TRBV10-3; J: TRBJ1-2; D: .; DNA: TGTGCCATCAGCCTAGACAGATCTAACTATGGCTACACCTTC; CDR3: CAISLDRSNYGYTF
size: .; V: TRBV11-2; J: TRBJ2-3; D: .; DNA: TGTGCCAGCAGCTTAGATAATCAGGCCCTTACGCAGTATTTT; CDR3: CASSLDNQALTQYF
size: .; V: TRBV5-1; J: TRBJ1-3; D: .; DNA: TGCGCTCGCGAGAGCTCTGGAAACACCATATATTTT; CDR3: CARESSGNTIYF
size: .; V: TRBV2; J: TRBJ1-4; D: .; DNA: TGTGCCAGCAGTGTTCCGGCAGGGTTACATGAAAAACTGTTTTTT; CDR3: CASSVPAGLHEKLFF
size: .; V: TRBV2; J: TRBJ1-6; D: .; DNA: TGTGCCAGCAGGAGCTCCTATAATTCACCCCTCCACTTT; CDR3: CASRSSYNSPLHF
size: few; V: TRBV5-1; J: TRBJ2-2; D: .; DNA: TGCGCCAGCAGCACTCGACAGTTCAACACCGGGGAGCTGTTTTTT; CDR3: CASSTRQFNTGELFF
size: .; V: TRBV9; J: TRBJ1-2; D: TRBD1; DNA: TGTGCCAGCAGCGTAGGTCCAGGGGGGATTGGGGTCGGTGGCTACACCTTC; CDR3: CASSVGPGGIGVGGYTF
size: .; V: TRBV5-8; J: TRBJ2-3; D: TRBD1; DNA: TGTGCCAGCAGCTTCGGACAGGCCACCACAGATACGCAGTATTTT; CDR3: CASSFGQATTDTQYF
size: .; V: TRBV9; J: TRBJ2-7; D: TRBD2; DNA: TGTGCCAGCAGCCCGCGACTAGCGGGGGCCTACGAGCAGTACTTC; CDR3: CASSPRLAGAYEQYF
size: .; V: TRBV5-1; J: TRBJ2-7; D: TRBD2; DNA: TGCGCCAGCAGCTTGGGGACTAGCGCCTACTACGAGCAGTACTTC; CDR3: CASSLGTSAYYEQYF
size: .; V: TRBV28; J: TRBJ1-4; D: .; DNA: TGTGCCAGCACCTTGGGGGGGGTTAACCTTGCAACTAATGAAAAACTGTTTTTT; CDR3: CASTLGGVNLATNEKLFF
size: many; V: TRBV6-4; J: TRBJ2-2; D: .; DNA: TGTGCCAGCAGTGACACAGGGAACACCGGGGAGCTGTTTTTT; CDR3: CASSDTGNTGELFF
size: .; V: TRBV28; J: TRBJ2-1; D: TRBD2; DNA: TGTGCCAGCAGCTCTAGCGGGGGGGGCTACAATGAGCAGTTCTTC; CDR3: CASSSSGGGYNEQFF
size: .; V: TRBV29-1; J: TRBJ1-2; D: .; DNA: TGCAGCGTTGACTGGGGGAGGGGCTATGGCTACACCTTC; CDR3: CSVDWGRGYGYTF
size: .; V: TRBV4-1; J: TRBJ1-3; D: .; DNA: TGCGCCAGCAGCCAAGATCCCGGTTGGGGAAACACCATATATTTT; CDR3: CASSQDPGWGNTIYF
size: .; V: TRBV7-3; J: TRBJ2-1; D: TRBD2; DNA: TGTGCCAGCAGCTTCGGGACTAGCGGGGGAGGGCATGAGCAGTTCTTC; CDR3: CASSFGTSGGGHEQFF
size: once; V: TRBV9; J: TRBJ2-7; D: TRBD2; DNA: TGTGCCAGCAGCCCCCGACTAGCAGGGGAGCAGTACTTC; CDR3: CASSPRLAGEQYF
size: few; V: TRBV18; J: TRBJ1-6; D: TRBD1; DNA: TGTGCCAGCTCATCCTCGACAGGGGGGAATTCACCCCTCCACTTT; CDR3: CASSSSTGGNSPLHF
size: .; V: TRBV7-9; J: TRBJ2-2; D: .; DNA: TGTGCCAGCAGACCTACGGAGGGGCCCACCGGGGAGCTGTTTTTT; CDR3: CASRPTEGPTGELFF
size: .; V: TRBV9; J: TRBJ2-1; D: .; DNA: TGTGCCAGCAGCGTAGATGGGAGTACCTACAATGAGCAGTTCTTC; CDR3: CASSVDGSTYNEQFF
size: .; V: TRBV5-1; J: TRBJ1-2; D: TRBD1; DNA: TGCGCCAGCAGCCATGGCTTTCGTCGGGACAGCGATGGCTACACCTTC; CDR3: CASSHGFRRDSDGYTF
size: once; V: TRBV11-1; J: TRBJ2-5; D: TRBD2; DNA: TGTGCCAGCAGCTCGGGGTGGCGGGGGGACGAGACCCAGTACTTC; CDR3: CASSSGWRGDETQYF
size: .; V: TRBV28; J: TRBJ1-5; D: TRBD1; DNA: TGTGCCAGCAGTCGGACAGGCCTTAATCAGCCCCAGCATTTT; CDR3: CASSRTGLNQPQHF
size: once; V: TRBV6-1; J: TRBJ2-2; D: .; DNA: TGTGCCAGCAGTGGGGCGACATTCACCCCCAGCCCAGACACCGGGGAGCTGTTTTTT; CDR3: CASSGATFTPSPDTGELFF
size: .; V: TRBV5-1; J: TRBJ2-7; D: .; DNA: TGCGCCAGCAGCTCACCGACACTGGACGAGCAGTACTTC; CDR3: CASSSPTLDEQYF
size: .; V: TRBV5-1; J: TRBJ1-1; D: TRBD1; DNA: TGCGCCAGCAGCCTCCGGACAGGAGGAAACACTGAAGCTTTCTTT; CDR3: CASSLRTGGNTEAFF
size: .; V: TRBV11-3; J: TRBJ2-2; D: TRBD1; DNA: TGTGCCAGCAGCTTAAAGGGGGCCAGAGTCGGGGAGCTGTTTTTT; CDR3: CASSLKGARVGELFF
size: .; V: TRBV6-5; J: TRBJ2-1; D: TRBD2; DNA: TGTGCCAGCAGTTCCCGCGGGGGGGCCTCCTACAATGAGCAGTTCTTC; CDR3: CASSSRGGASYNEQFF